The 19 T cell receptor beta chains given below trace back to one sample, sequenced in a study of blood T cells in healthy people across ages. Through a sample-barcoded 5' primer and a J-beta primer mix, a second PCR was run for about 6 to 12 cycles. TCRdb recomputed calls from the 5' RACE reads with MiXCR, one row per CDR3 protein. In the table there are about 930,000 distinct CDR3 sequences, about 29% of which are singletons. In addition, the sample was reused for a study of T cells of mothers and their children.

Sequencing was done on a sample of blood. These receptors all come from a woman in her 40s in good health.

The rearrangement joins TRBV29-1 to TRBJ1-1; D is unclear. Trimming took 7 bases from V and 6 from J, leaving 9 bases between them. In germline, CDR1 is SQVTM, CDR2 ANQGSEA. CDR3 size: 10 residues. The chain's CDR3 is CSGYGAEAFF. The DNA of the CDR3 is TGCAGCGGATACGGGGCTGAAGCTTTCTTT.

The sample holds a few counts of this clonotype. This chain joins TRBV7-2 and TRBJ2-1; 8 positions agree with TRBD2. The germline V gene has CDR1 SGHTA and CDR2 FQGNSA. The CDR3 is 17 amino acids. After removal of 5 bases from V and 1 base from J, the junction contained 10 bases not matched to a gene. The CDR3 here is CASSPSGAGGSYNEQFF. The CDR3 DNA reads TGTGCCAGCAGCCCCAGCGGGGCGGGGGGATCCTACAATGAGCAGTTCTTC.

As regards this clonotype: This may arise from a read error, as a much more abundant clone is one base away. V and J are TRBV7-7 and TRBJ2-1; 10 nucleotides line up with TRBD1. Germline-derived CDR1 and CDR2 are SSHAT and FNYEAQ (reference sequence). The CDR3 has 15 residues. DNA of the CDR3: TGTGCTAGCAGCTTGACAGGGGGCTCGGGGGGTGAGCAGTTCTTC. Amino acids: CASSLTGGSGGEQFF.

Concerning this clonotype itself: This may be a read error, as it is one base from a much larger clone. No conserved phenylalanine or tryptophan is present at the end of the CDR3, so a read error is the likely explanation. This chain links TRBV12-3 or TRBV12-4 with TRBJ2-1; 7 bases map to TRBD2. CDR3 length: 18 amino acids. V was clipped by 6 bases and J by 1 base; unmatched bases: 15. The CDR3 sequence: CASSIRRGRIGSYNEQFC. CDR3 DNA: TGTGCCAGCAGCATACGGCGGGGGAGAATCGGGTCCTACAATGAGCAGTTCTGC.

The genes are TRBV7-2 and TRBJ1-3; 9 bases match TRBD1. The trim removed 5 bases at V and 4 bases at J, leaving 9 bases unmatched. The CDR3 has 16 residues. Germline V CDR1 and CDR2: SGHTA, FQGNSA. CDR3 nucleotide sequence: TGTGCCAGCAGCGTAGGGGGACAGGGCCGGGGAAACACCATATATTTT. It specifies CASSVGGQGRGNTIYF. Full variable domain (remainder filled in from reference TRBV7-2 and TRBJ1-3): GAGVSQSPSNKVTEKGKDVELRCDPISGHTALYWYRQSLGQGLEFLIYFQGNSAPDKSGLPSDRFSAERTGGSVSTLTIQRTQQEDSAVYLCASSVGGQGRGNTIYFGEGSWLTVV.

This clonotype came up a few times. This chain connects TRBV7-6 to TRBJ1-2, with D possibly being TRBD1 (5 bases). Trimming pared 6 bases from V and 6 bases from J, leaving 26 bases between. The V gene's germline CDR1 is SGHVS and CDR2 FNYEAQ. This CDR3 has 17 amino acids. In DNA form, the CDR3 reads TGTGCCAGCAGTCCCGTCTACTCGCAGGGTGGAGGAGATGGCTACACCTTC. Translation gives CASSPVYSQGGGDGYTF.

The chain couples TRBV12-3 or TRBV12-4 to TRBJ2-3, with 9 bases aligning to TRBD2. J lost 3 bases, V lost 6 bases, and 10 bases had no gene match. The CDR3 extends over 16 amino acids. The CDR3 region is CASSPGGGGVTDTQYF. For the CDR3, the DNA is TGTGCCAGCAGCCCGGGGGGCGGGGGGGTAACAGATACGCAGTATTTT.

The chain recombines TRBV5-1 with TRBJ2-7; tentative D call: TRBD2 (5 bases). The CDR3 runs 14 residues. The V end was cut by 0 bases, the J end by 3 bases, with 10 bases between. From germline, CDR1 is SGHRS and CDR2 YFSETQ. The CDR3 protein is CASSLAGLYYEQYF. Written as DNA, the CDR3 is TGCGCCAGCAGCTTGGCCGGACTCTACTACGAGCAGTACTTC.

The chain combines TRBV5-1 with TRBJ1-6; D is possibly TRBD1 (5 bases). The CDR3 has 13 residues. CDR1 and CDR2 (germline): SGHRS, YFSETQ. Trimming pared 4 bases from V and 13 bases from J, leaving 15 bases between. The CDR3 region is CASSVERGAPLHF. In DNA, the CDR3 is TGCGCCAGCAGCGTCGAGAGGGGAGCGCCCCTCCACTTT.

Comments on this clonotype: This may be a read error, as it is one base from a much larger clone. This chain joins TRBV6-5 and TRBJ1-2; D might be TRBD1 (6 bases). This CDR3 has 13 amino acids. CDR1 and CDR2 from the germline V gene are MNHEY and SVGAGI. The CDR3 loop reads CATRPPGDYGHTF. The CDR3 DNA follows: TGTGCCACCAGACCGCCAGGGGACTATGGCCACACCTTC.

The table lists this clonotype with a few counts. The chain couples TRBV20-1 to TRBJ2-7; possible D gene TRBD2, 5 bases. CDR3 length: 12 residues. The germline CDR1 and CDR2 sequences are DFQATT and SNEGSKA (reference sequence). The V gene lost 6 bases and the J gene lost 9 bases, with 18 bases spanning the gap. The CDR3 reads CSARVGSLVQYF. The CDR3 coding sequence is TGCAGTGCGAGGGTTGGGAGCTTGGTGCAGTACTTC.

This clonotype was found a few times. V is TRBV3-1 and J is TRBJ1-4, with D hard to call. This CDR3 is built from 12 residues. Trimming took 5 bases from V and 5 from J, leaving 6 bases between them. Germline V gene data show CDR1 as LGHDT and CDR2 as YNNKEL (reference sequence). DNA for the CDR3: TGTGCCAGCAGCACCTTCAATGAAAAACTGTTTTTT. Its protein is CASSTFNEKLFF.

The V and J genes are TRBV27 and TRBJ1-5; 9 positions agree with TRBD1. Germline V gene lookup returns CDR1 MNHEY and CDR2 SMNVEV (reference sequence). Trimming cost V 3 bases and J 4 bases; bases outside gene matches: 4. The CDR3 consists of 15 residues. The CDR3 nucleotides read TGTGCCAGCAGTTTCCGACAGGGGGGAAATCAGCCCCAGCATTTT. It specifies CASSFRQGGNQPQHF.

The chain employs TRBV28 and TRBJ1-1; a weak D match, TRBD1 (5 bases). Germline values: CDR1 MDHEN, CDR2 SYDVKM. Trimming shortened V by 6 bases and J by 4 bases, and 9 bases separated the two germline ends. The CDR3 contains 12 residues. The CDR3 DNA follows: TGTGCCAGCAGGTCCGGGACCACTGAAGCTTTCTTT. Translation gives CASRSGTTEAFF.

This clonotype was detected only a few times. Here the CDR3 DNA reads TGTGCCAGCTCACCACCGGTGGGCGGCACCCACAATGAGCAGTTCTTC. Translation gives CASSPPVGGTHNEQFF. The chain has TRBV18 and TRBJ2-1, with no clear D. Per the germline V gene, CDR1 is KGHSH and CDR2 is LQKENI. Trimming shortened V by 0 bases and J by 5 bases, and 14 bases separated the two germline ends. This CDR3 is 16 amino acids long.

This clonotype was picked up a small number of times. CDR3 sequence (DNA): TGCGCCAGCAGCCCACCCCAAAGGACAGGGACGTCAACTAATGAAAAACTGTTTTTT. As protein: CASSPPQRTGTSTNEKLFF. This chain joins TRBV4-1 and TRBJ1-4; 8 positions agree with TRBD1. V was pared by 4 bases and J by 0 bases, with 13 bases of the junction left unmatched. CDR1 and CDR2 (germline): MGHRA, YSYEKL. This CDR3 has 19 residues.

This clonotype was counted only a few times. This chain joins TRBV4-1 and TRBJ2-3; unclear D gene. Germline V gene sequence: CDR1 MGHRA, CDR2 YSYEKL. V lost 1 base, J lost 8 bases, and 10 bases lay in between. CDR3 size: 13 residues. The CDR3 DNA follows: TGCGCCAGCAGCCAAGGGTTGTGGGGTACGCAGTATTTT. As protein: CASSQGLWGTQYF.

This clonotype was seen only a few times. Here the CDR3 DNA reads TGCAGTGCTACAGGACTAGCGGGGCGCTACAATGAGCAGTTCTTC. Amino acids: CSATGLAGRYNEQFF. The chain recombines TRBV20-1 with TRBJ2-1, with 12 bases lining up with TRBD2. CDR3 length: 15 residues. With 4 bases clipped from V and 3 bases from J, the junction kept 4 bases outside the gene matches. Germline assignment: CDR1 DFQATT and CDR2 SNEGSKA (reference sequence).

Regarding this clonotype: Just one base apart from a much larger clone, this may be a read error. The rearrangement joins TRBV15 to TRBJ1-2, with TRBD1 matching 8 bases. Germline values: CDR1 LNHNV, CDR2 YYDKDF (reference sequence). The CDR3 loop spans 15 amino acids. J was trimmed by 4 bases and V by 0 bases; bases with no gene match: 4. Here the CDR3 DNA reads TGTGCCACCAGCAGAGATCAGGGGGCGTTCTATGGCTACACCTTC. It yields the protein CATSRDQGAFYGYTF.